This T cell receptor beta chain was recorded in a study of prognosis after radiotherapy for stage I lung cancer. With regard to this clonotype: Its antigen remains unknown.

Two time points each involved a draw of about 6 milliliters of peripheral blood. Study results and limitations: Reportedly, patients with and without metastases differed in TRBV and TRBJ gene usage. Shannon entropy (measured after stereotactic body radiation therapy) was lower in patients who went on to develop distant metastases.

From genomic DNA, two-round multiplex PCR was used to amplify TCR beta CDR3. Round-one PCR had primers specific to each TRBV and TRBJ gene. Each CDR3 protein gets one entry after TCRdb re-called the multiplex PCR reads with MiXCR. The sample lists approximately 51,000 distinct CDR3 sequences; around a third were seen once. This CDR3 region has 15 residues. Trimming took off 0 bases at V and 7 bases at J, with 14 bases between the two ends. CDR1 and CDR2 (germline): SGDLS, YYNGEE. The chain joins TRBV9 to TRBJ2-1; D not resolved. The sample consisted of PBMCs, taken before or after stereotactic body radiation therapy (not recorded which). The clonotype was recovered from a donor over 45 with non-small cell lung cancer. The CDR3 coding sequence is TGTGCCAGCAGCGTAGAGGAGCATCCCACAAATGAGCAGTTCTTC. Amino acid sequence: CASSVEEHPTNEQFF.